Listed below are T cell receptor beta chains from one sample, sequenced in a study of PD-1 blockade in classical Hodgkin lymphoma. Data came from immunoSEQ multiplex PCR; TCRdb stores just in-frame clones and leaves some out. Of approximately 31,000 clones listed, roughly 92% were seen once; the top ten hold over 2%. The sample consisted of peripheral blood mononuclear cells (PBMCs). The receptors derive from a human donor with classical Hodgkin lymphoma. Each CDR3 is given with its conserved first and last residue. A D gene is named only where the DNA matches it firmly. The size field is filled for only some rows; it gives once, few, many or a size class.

TGTGCCAGCAGCAGGGAATTCCAAACTTCTACCCCCTACGAAGGGCAGTACTTC,CASSREFQTSTPYEGQYF,TRBV11-2,TRBJ2-7,NA,NA
TGTGCCAGCAGTTACGGAGGGTCCTACGAGCAGTACTTC,CASSYGGSYEQYF,TRBV6-5,TRBJ2-7,NA,NA
TGTGCCAGCAGCTCGCCGGGACAGTCTTCCTACGAGCAGTACTTC,CASSSPGQSSYEQYF,TRBV28,TRBJ2-7,NA,TRBD1
TGTGCCAGCAGTTACTGGACAGGGGGCGAGCAGTACTTC,CASSYWTGGEQYF,TRBV6-5,TRBJ2-7,few,TRBD1
TGTGCCAGCAGCCCGGCGAAAATAGAGGGGTTCTATGGCTACACCTTC,CASSPAKIEGFYGYTF,TRBV7-9,TRBJ1-2,NA,NA
TGCGCCAGCAGCTCAGGGAATCGCGTGTCCTACGAGCAGTACTTC,CASSSGNRVSYEQYF,TRBV10-1,TRBJ2-7,few,NA
TGTGCCAGCAACCGGGCAGACAGCAATCAGCCCCAGCATTTT,CASNRADSNQPQHF,TRBV6-1,TRBJ1-5,NA,NA
TGTGCCAGCAGTGAACGGGATGGGGGGCAGTACTTC,CASSERDGGQYF,TRBV2,TRBJ2-7,NA,NA
TGCGCCAGCAGCCCCGGAGTAGGGTCCCCTCAATTTACTGGTGAGCAGTTCTTC,CASSPGVGSPQFTGEQFF,TRBV5-1,TRBJ2-1,NA,NA
TGTGCCAGTAGTACCCGCGGCGGGGACAATCAGCCCCAGCATTTT,CASSTRGGDNQPQHF,TRBV19,TRBJ1-5,NA,NA
TGTGCCAGCAGTTTAGCGGGGGAGCACACTGAAGCTTTCTTT,CASSLAGEHTEAFF,TRBV28,TRBJ1-1,once,NA
TGTGCCAGCAGTTACTCGGGACAGGGTCGAACTTTCTTT,CASSYSGQGRTFF,TRBV6-5,TRBJ1-1,NA,TRBD1
TGTGCCAGTAGTATGTATCTCTATGATCTGGAGACCCAGTACTTC,CASSMYLYDLETQYF,TRBV19,TRBJ2-5,once,NA
TGTGCCAGCAGCTTAGGACGAGGGGGCCTCGAGCGGACCCAGTACTTC,CASSLGRGGLERTQYF,TRBV11-2,TRBJ2-5,NA,TRBD1
TGTGCCAGCAGTGAGGGACTAGCGGGCACCGGGGAGCTGTTTTTT,CASSEGLAGTGELFF,TRBV2,TRBJ2-2,NA,TRBD2
TGTGCCAGCACCCTCTATCCAGGCTCCTACAATGAGCAGTTCTTC,CASTLYPGSYNEQFF,TRBV7-2,TRBJ2-1,NA,NA
TGTGCCAGCAGCCCAGATTCCTACAATGAGCAGTTCTTC,CASSPDSYNEQFF,TRBV27,TRBJ2-1,NA,NA
TGTGCCAGCAGCTCAGACCGGGACAGGGGGCGCGTATGGGAGACCCAGTACTTC,CASSSDRDRGRVWETQYF,TRBV5-6,TRBJ2-5,NA,TRBD1
TGTGCCAGTACCCGGGGAGGTGGATCACCCCTCCACTTT,CASTRGGGSPLHF,TRBV19,TRBJ1-6,NA,NA
TGTGCCAGCGGTTTGCCTCGGGGGTCTTTGACAGGGCAAGAGACCCAGTACTTC,CASGLPRGSLTGQETQYF,TRBV27,TRBJ2-5,NA,NA
TGTGCCAGCAGTTTAAGGGACAGTTCCTACAATGAGCAGTTCTTC,CASSLRDSSYNEQFF,TRBV27,TRBJ2-1,NA,TRBD1
TGCGCCAGCAGCTTGTCGCCAGGGGCGGGAGTGGGAGATACGCAGTATTTT,CASSLSPGAGVGDTQYF,TRBV5-1,TRBJ2-3,NA,NA
TGTGCCAGCAGCTTACGGGACAGGGGTGGCACTGAAGCTTTCTTT,CASSLRDRGGTEAFF,TRBV7-2,TRBJ1-1,NA,TRBD1
TGTGCCAGCAGTTTACGAGGGGCTGGTACTACCGGGGAGCTGTTTTTT,CASSLRGAGTTGELFF,TRBV27,TRBJ2-2,few,NA
TGTGCCAGCAGCGGCCGGAACTCCTACGAGCAGTACTTC,CASSGRNSYEQYF,TRBV6-5,TRBJ2-7,NA,NA
TGTGCCTGGAGTGTACGGGGTAAGGTTTGGGAGCAGTACTTC,CAWSVRGKVWEQYF,TRBV30,TRBJ2-7,NA,NA
TGCGCCAGCGCGGAGGGACCGGGACTAGGGCACAATGAGCAGTTCTTC,CASAEGPGLGHNEQFF,TRBV5-1,TRBJ2-1,NA,TRBD2
TGCGCCAGCAGCTTGACAGGCGGCAGCGGCGAAAAACTGTTTTTT,CASSLTGGSGEKLFF,TRBV5-1,TRBJ1-4,NA,NA
TGCGCCAGCAGCTTGGAGGCCCGATACGAGCAGTACTTC,CASSLEARYEQYF,TRBV5-1,TRBJ2-7,NA,NA
TGCGCCAGCAACATTCGGTGGGGTCAGCCCCAGCATTTT,CASNIRWGQPQHF,TRBV5-1,TRBJ1-5,few,NA
TGTGCCAGCTCACCAAAGTTAGGAGGAGACGATGAGCAGTTCTTC,CASSPKLGGDDEQFF,TRBV18,TRBJ2-1,NA,NA
TGTGCCATCAGTGATGAGGGGGCGCGAGGTGAGACCCAGTACTTC,CAISDEGARGETQYF,TRBV10-3,TRBJ2-5,NA,TRBD1
TGTGCCAGCAGTGACTCCCCTAGCGGGGGGAGCACAGATACGCAGTATTTT,CASSDSPSGGSTDTQYF,TRBV6-4,TRBJ2-3,NA,TRBD2
TGTGCCTGGAGTGTCGAGGTCAGGACCGAAGCTTTCTTT,CAWSVEVRTEAFF,TRBV30,TRBJ1-1,NA,NA
TGTGCCAGCAGTTTATCTCTAGCCGGCAGAACCTCCTACGAGCAGTACTTC,CASSLSLAGRTSYEQYF,TRBV28,TRBJ2-7,NA,NA
TGTGCCAGCAGTTTAGAAGGGTACGGCTACACCTTC,CASSLEGYGYTF,TRBV28,TRBJ1-2,once,NA
TGTGCCAGCAGCACCTCTCTAGCGGGAGGAGATACGCAGTATTTT,CASSTSLAGGDTQYF,TRBV7-2,TRBJ2-3,NA,TRBD2
TGTGCCAGCAGTTCTACGGGGACAGGTTCCTACGAGCAGTACTTC,CASSSTGTGSYEQYF,TRBV27,TRBJ2-7,NA,TRBD1
TGTGCCAGCAGCATCGGCGGGTCCCAAGCCGGGGAGCTGTTTTTT,CASSIGGSQAGELFF,TRBV9,TRBJ2-2,NA,NA
TGTGCCAGCAGCTCGACCCCCAATCCAATCTCACCCCTCCACTTT,CASSSTPNPISPLHF,TRBV7-2,TRBJ1-6,NA,NA
TGCGCCAGCAGCCGAACGGACAGGGAGCTTGAAGCTTTCTTT,CASSRTDRELEAFF,TRBV5-1,TRBJ1-1,NA,TRBD1
TGTGCTAGTGGTTGGCGGGGGGGATCAGATACGCAGTATTTT,CASGWRGGSDTQYF,TRBV12-5,TRBJ2-3,NA,TRBD2
TGCGCCAGCAGCCAAGACCCGACAGGGGACTACGAGCAGTACTTC,CASSQDPTGDYEQYF,TRBV4-1,TRBJ2-7,NA,TRBD1
TGCGCCAGCAGCTTGAGCCCCGAAAGCTCTGGAAACACCATATATTTT,CASSLSPESSGNTIYF,TRBV5-1,TRBJ1-3,NA,NA
TGCGCCAGCAGCCAAGATCCGTCGACCGGGAGATGGAACACTGAAGCTTTCTTT,CASSQDPSTGRWNTEAFF,TRBV4-1,TRBJ1-1,NA,NA
TGTGCCAGCTCACCCGGACTAGCGGGAGTTTACGAGCAGTACTTC,CASSPGLAGVYEQYF,TRBV18,TRBJ2-7,NA,TRBD2
TGTGCCAGCCTAACGACAGGGTCGGCCCAGTACTTC,CASLTTGSAQYF,TRBV2,TRBJ2-5,NA,TRBD1
TGTGCCAGCAGCTTAGTTCTATCCTTGGCCGGGGAGCTGTTTTTT,CASSLVLSLAGELFF,TRBV11-2,TRBJ2-2,NA,NA
TGTGCCAGCAGTCCACAGGGGGTGTATGGCAATCAGCCCCAGCATTTT,CASSPQGVYGNQPQHF,TRBV27,TRBJ1-5,NA,TRBD1
TGCGCCAGCAGCTTGGCCGGGGTAGCGGGGAGCGCGGATACGCAGTATTTT,CASSLAGVAGSADTQYF,TRBV5-1,TRBJ2-3,NA,TRBD2
TGTGCCAGTAGTATCCGCCTCCGCCAAGAGACCCAGTACTTC,CASSIRLRQETQYF,TRBV19,TRBJ2-5,once,NA
TGCAGTGCTAGCGGGAGGGGGTTGGCTTTCTTT,CSASGRGLAFF,TRBV20-1,TRBJ1-1,NA,NA
TGCGCCAGCAGCTTAACAACGATAACTGAAGCTTTCTTT,CASSLTTITEAFF,TRBV5-1,TRBJ1-1,NA,NA
TGTGCCAGCAGCTTCCACCGTAGGTCCTACGAGCAGTACTTC,CASSFHRRSYEQYF,TRBV11-2,TRBJ2-7,NA,NA